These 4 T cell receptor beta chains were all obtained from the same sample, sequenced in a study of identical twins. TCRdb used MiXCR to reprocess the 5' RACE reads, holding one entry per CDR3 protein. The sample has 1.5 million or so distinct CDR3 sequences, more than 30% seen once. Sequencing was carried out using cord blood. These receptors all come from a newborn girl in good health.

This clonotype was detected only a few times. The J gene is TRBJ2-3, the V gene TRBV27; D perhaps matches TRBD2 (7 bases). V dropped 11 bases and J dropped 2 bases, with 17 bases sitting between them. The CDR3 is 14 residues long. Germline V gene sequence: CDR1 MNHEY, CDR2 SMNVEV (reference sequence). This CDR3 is CASKNGGPTDTQYF. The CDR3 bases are TGTGCCTCTAAAAACGGGGGGCCCACAGATACGCAGTATTTT.

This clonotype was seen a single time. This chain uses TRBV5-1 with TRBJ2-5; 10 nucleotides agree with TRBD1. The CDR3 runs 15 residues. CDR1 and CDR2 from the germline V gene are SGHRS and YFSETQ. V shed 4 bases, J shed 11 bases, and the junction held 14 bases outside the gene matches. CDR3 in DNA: TGCGCCAGCAGCGGGACAGGGGCCGCCTACAATGAGCAGTACTTC. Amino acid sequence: CASSGTGAAYNEQYF.

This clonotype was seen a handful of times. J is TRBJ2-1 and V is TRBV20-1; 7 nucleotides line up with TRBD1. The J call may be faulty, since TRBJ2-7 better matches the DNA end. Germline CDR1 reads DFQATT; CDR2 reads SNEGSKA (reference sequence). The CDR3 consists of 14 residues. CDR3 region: CSAEQGFIYNEQYF. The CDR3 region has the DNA TGCAGTGCGGAACAGGGGTTTATCTACAATGAGCAGTACTTC.

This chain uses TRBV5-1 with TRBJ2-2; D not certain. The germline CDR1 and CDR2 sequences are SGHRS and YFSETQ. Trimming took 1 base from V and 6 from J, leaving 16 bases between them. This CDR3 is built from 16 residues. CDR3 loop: CASSLLSETGAGELFF. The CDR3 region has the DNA TGCGCCAGCAGCTTGTTATCCGAGACTGGCGCCGGGGAGCTGTTTTTT.